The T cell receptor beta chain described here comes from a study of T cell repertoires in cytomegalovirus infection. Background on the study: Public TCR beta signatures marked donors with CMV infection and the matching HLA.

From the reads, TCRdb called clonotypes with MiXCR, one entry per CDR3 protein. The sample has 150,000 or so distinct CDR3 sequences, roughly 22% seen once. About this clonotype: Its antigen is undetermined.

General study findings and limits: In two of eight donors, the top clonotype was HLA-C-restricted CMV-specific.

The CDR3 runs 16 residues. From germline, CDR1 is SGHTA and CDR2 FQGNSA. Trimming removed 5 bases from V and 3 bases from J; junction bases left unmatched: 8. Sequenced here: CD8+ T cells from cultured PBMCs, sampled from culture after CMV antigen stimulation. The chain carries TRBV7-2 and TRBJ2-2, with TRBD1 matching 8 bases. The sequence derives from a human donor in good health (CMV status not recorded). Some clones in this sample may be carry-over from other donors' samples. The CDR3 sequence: CASSPPGQGYTGELFF. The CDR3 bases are TGTGCCAGCAGCCCCCCCGGACAGGGATACACCGGGGAGCTGTTTTTT.